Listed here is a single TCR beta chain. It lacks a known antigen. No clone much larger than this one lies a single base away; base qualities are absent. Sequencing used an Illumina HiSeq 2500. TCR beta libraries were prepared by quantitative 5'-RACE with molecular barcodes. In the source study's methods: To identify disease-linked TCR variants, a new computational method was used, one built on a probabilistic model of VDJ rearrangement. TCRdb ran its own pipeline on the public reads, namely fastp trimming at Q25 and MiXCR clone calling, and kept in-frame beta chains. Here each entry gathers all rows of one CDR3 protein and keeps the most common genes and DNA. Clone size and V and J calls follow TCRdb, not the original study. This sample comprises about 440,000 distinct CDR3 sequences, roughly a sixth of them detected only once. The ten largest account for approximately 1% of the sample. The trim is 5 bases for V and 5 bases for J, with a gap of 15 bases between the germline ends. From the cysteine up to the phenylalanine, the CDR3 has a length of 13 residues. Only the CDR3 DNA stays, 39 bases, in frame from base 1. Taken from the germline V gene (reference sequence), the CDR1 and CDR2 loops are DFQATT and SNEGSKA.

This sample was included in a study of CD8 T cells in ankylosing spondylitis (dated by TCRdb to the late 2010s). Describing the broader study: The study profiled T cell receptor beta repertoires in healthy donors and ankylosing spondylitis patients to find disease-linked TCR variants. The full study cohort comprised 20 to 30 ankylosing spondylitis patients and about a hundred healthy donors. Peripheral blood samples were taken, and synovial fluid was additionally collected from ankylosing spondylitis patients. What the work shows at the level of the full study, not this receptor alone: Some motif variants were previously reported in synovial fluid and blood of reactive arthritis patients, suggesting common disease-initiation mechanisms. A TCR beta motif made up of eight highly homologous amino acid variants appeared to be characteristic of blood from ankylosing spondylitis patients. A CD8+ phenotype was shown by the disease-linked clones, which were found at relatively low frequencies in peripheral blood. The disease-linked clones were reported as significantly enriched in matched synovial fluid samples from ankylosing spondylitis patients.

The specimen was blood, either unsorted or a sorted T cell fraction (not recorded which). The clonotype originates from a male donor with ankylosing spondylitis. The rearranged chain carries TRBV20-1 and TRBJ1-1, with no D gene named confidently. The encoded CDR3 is CSADRAAGTEAFF. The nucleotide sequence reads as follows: TGCAGTGCTGACCGGGCTGCGGGGACTGAAGCTTTCTTT.